Below are 4 T cell receptor beta chains sequenced from a single sample in a study of technical replicates of blood from a few donors. Data came from immunoSEQ multiplex PCR; TCRdb stores just in-frame clones and leaves some out. The data contain around 85,000 clones, about 94% of them singletons. What was sequenced was T cells isolated from PBMCs. All receptors derive from a human donor in good health.

The rearrangement links TRBV7-6 to TRBJ2-7, with a weak D call TRBD1 (6 bases). Germline CDR1 SGHVS, CDR2 FNYEAQ. The CDR3 runs 16 residues. The V end lost 1 base, the J end lost 2 bases, and 15 bases lay between the germline ends. CDR3 protein: CASSLGARGTAYEQYF. The CDR3 coding sequence is TGTGCCAGCAGCTTAGGGGCGAGGGGGACGGCCTACGAGCAGTACTTC.

The gene calls are TRBV7-9 and TRBJ1-2; D uncertain. Trimming took off 4 bases at V and 2 bases at J, with 14 bases between the two ends. The CDR3 runs 15 residues. In germline, CDR1 is SEHNR, CDR2 FQNEAQ (reference sequence). CDR3 region: CASSYEGRPNYGYTF. The CDR3 nucleotides are TGTGCCAGCAGCTACGAAGGGAGGCCGAACTATGGCTACACCTTC.

This chain connects TRBV6-5 to TRBJ1-1, with TRBD1 matching 8 bases. The CDR3 length is 16 residues. Looked up from germline, CDR1 is MNHEY and CDR2 is SVGAGI. V gave up 2 bases and J gave up 2 bases; unmatched junction bases: 7. CDR3 amino acids: CASSYRQGKSNTEAFF. The CDR3 nucleotides read TGTGCCAGCAGTTACCGACAGGGGAAGAGTAACACTGAAGCTTTCTTT.

The J gene is TRBJ1-1, the V gene TRBV11-2; D is unresolved. CDR1 and CDR2 (germline): SGHAT, FQNNGV. This CDR3 spans 14 amino acids. Trimming removed 2 bases from V and 6 bases from J, with 13 bases in between. The CDR3 DNA follows: TGTGCCAGCAGCTTAAATTATGAGGTCGCTGAAGCTTTCTTT. Its protein product is CASSLNYEVAEAFF.